The 12 T cell receptor beta chains below come from one sample, sequenced in a study of T-cell reconstitution after alpha-beta-depleted transplantation in children. Preparation of the TCRbeta library used unique molecular identifiers. TCRdb re-called the PCR reads with MiXCR, one entry per CDR3 protein. The profile shows 550,000 to 800,000 distinct CDR3 sequences, about an eighth of them singletons. The sample was PBMCs, taken before TCRalphabeta/CD19-depleted stem cell transplant. These receptors were taken from a girl aged 2-9 years with congenital amegakaryocytic thrombocytopenia, due to receive a stem cell transplant.

This clonotype has ten or more counts. V usage is TRBV20-1 and J usage is TRBJ2-7, with D maybe TRBD1 (5 bases). CDR3 size: 15 residues. The germline CDR1 and CDR2 sequences are DFQATT and SNEGSKA (reference sequence). V lost 0 bases and J lost 4, with 16 bases in between. CDR3 sequence (DNA): TGCAGTGCTAGAGACCCAAAGGGGTTGGCTTACGAGCAGTACTTC. Its protein is CSARDPKGLAYEQYF.

This clonotype was seen at least ten times. The CDR3, as DNA: TGTGCCACCATAGGACAGGTTAACTATGGCTACACCTTC. Its protein is CATIGQVNYGYTF. The chain joins TRBV27 to TRBJ1-2; 7 bases map to TRBD1. This CDR3 is 13 amino acids long. CDR1 is MNHEY and CDR2 is SMNVEV in the germline V gene (reference sequence). V lost 10 bases to trimming and J lost 1 base; unmatched junction nucleotides: 6.

This clonotype was detected a few times. V usage is TRBV5-1 and J usage is TRBJ2-4, with unresolved D. V lost 1 base and J lost 0, with 8 bases in between. Germline-derived CDR1 and CDR2 are SGHRS and YFSETQ. The CDR3 is made up of 15 amino acids. CDR3 bases: TGCGCCAGCAGCTTGACTTACCTAGCCAAAAACATTCAGTACTTC. It codes for CASSLTYLAKNIQYF.

In its sample, this clonotype was seen many times. The chain links TRBV20-1 to TRBJ2-7, with TRBD1 matching over 9 bases. The CDR3 consists of 15 residues. Per germline, CDR1 DFQATT and CDR2 SNEGSKA (reference sequence). J was trimmed by 2 bases and V by 3 bases; bases with no gene match: 8. The DNA of the CDR3 is TGCAGTGCTAGTCGCGGGACAGGGCTTACCTACGAGCAGTACTTC. Translating gives CSASRGTGLTYEQYF.

Concerning this clonotype: Compared with germline, one end of the junction differs, possibly owing to a read error. The rearrangement uses TRBV12-3 or TRBV12-4 and TRBJ2-7; 11 bases align to TRBD2. This CDR3 region has 18 residues. CDR3 nucleotide sequence: TGTGCCATCAGTTTTAGGAGACTAGCGGGGTCCAGCTCCTACGAGCAGTACTTC. It translates to CAISFRRLAGSSSYEQYF.

This clonotype was observed at least ten times. The V and J genes are TRBV10-3 and TRBJ2-7; D may be TRBD2 (6 bases). Germline V gene data show CDR1 as ENHRY and CDR2 as SYGVKD. This CDR3 is built from 15 residues. The V and J ends lost 1 base and 6 bases respectively, with 16 bases between them. In DNA form, the CDR3 reads TGTGCCATCAGTGAGTGGGAGCGGGCCCTAGGCGAGCAGTACTTC. Amino acids: CAISEWERALGEQYF.

This clonotype has ten or more counts. The chain combines TRBV18 with TRBJ2-7, with a weak D call TRBD1 (6 bases). Trimming cost V 3 bases and J 3 bases, with 9 bases left between them. The germline CDR1 and CDR2 sequences are KGHSH and LQKENI. This CDR3 is 13 amino acids long. CDR3: CASSPPDSYEQYF. CDR3 nucleotide sequence: TGTGCCAGCTCACCTCCGGACAGCTACGAGCAGTACTTC.

The chain employs TRBV5-5 and TRBJ2-7, with 15 bases fitting TRBD2. Germline V gene data show CDR1 as SGHKS and CDR2 as YYEKEE (reference sequence). The V segment lost 4 bases and the J segment 4 bases; nucleotides outside the gene matches: 6. This CDR3 spans 16 amino acids. CDR3 DNA sequence: TGTGCCAGCAGCCAGGGACTAGCGGGAGGAATTTACGAGCAGTACTTC. Its protein is CASSQGLAGGIYEQYF.

The J gene is TRBJ2-7, the V gene TRBV5-1; TRBD1 aligns across 9 bases. From germline, CDR1 is SGHRS and CDR2 YFSETQ. After removal of 1 base from V and 2 bases from J, the junction contained 4 bases not matched to a gene. The length of the CDR3 is 15 residues. This CDR3 is CASSLRTGAAYEQYF. The CDR3 DNA reads TGCGCCAGCAGCTTGAGGACAGGGGCCGCCTACGAGCAGTACTTC.

The chain links TRBV20-1 to TRBJ2-1, with a possible D match to TRBD2 (7 bases). Looked up from germline, CDR1 is DFQATT and CDR2 is SNEGSKA (reference sequence). CDR3 length equals 13 residues. Trimming removed 0 bases at V and 15 bases at J, with 18 bases between. In DNA, the CDR3 is TGCAGTGCTAGAGAGACTCCCACCGGGGGGCGGTTCTTC. Translated, it gives CSARETPTGGRFF.

This clonotype was found many times. CDR3 sequence (DNA): TGCAGTGCTCGGGTCCCGGGGGGCCAACAGCCCCAGCATTTT. Protein product: CSARVPGGQQPQHF. V and J are TRBV20-1 and TRBJ1-5; TRBD1 is a possible D gene (6 bases). This CDR3 spans 14 amino acids. The V and J ends lost 5 bases and 7 bases respectively, with 18 bases between them. CDR1 is DFQATT and CDR2 is SNEGSKA in the germline V gene (reference sequence).

This clonotype appeared many times. The chain uses TRBV5-1 and TRBJ2-1; D is possibly TRBD2 (6 bases). Looked up from germline, CDR1 is SGHRS and CDR2 is YFSETQ. Trimming left V 1 base short and J 6 bases short, with 17 bases between. This CDR3 has 16 residues. The DNA of the CDR3 is TGCGCCAGCAGCTTGCCAACTAGCTGGAGTAGCAATGAGCAGTTCTTC. Translating gives CASSLPTSWSSNEQFF. The whole variable domain, remainder taken from reference TRBV5-1 and TRBJ2-1, is KAGVTQTPRYLIKTRGQQVTLSCSPISGHRSVSWYQQTPGQGLQFLFEYFSETQRNKGNFPGRFSGRQFSNSRSEMNVSTLELGDSALYLCASSLPTSWSSNEQFFGPGTRLTVL.